Listed below are T cell receptor beta chains from one sample, sequenced in a study of OX40 agonist ivuxolimab in advanced cancers. Generated by immunoSEQ multiplex PCR, the TCRdb table keeps only in-frame clones and is missing some. The top ten clones hold roughly 40% of a sample with more than 10,000 clones, 84% of them seen once. This specimen was CD4+ or CD8+ T cells sorted from blood, taken in a trial of the OX40 agonist ivuxolimab. These receptors came from an adult with an advanced solid tumor such as melanoma, head and neck, liver or kidney cancer. Both conserved end residues are part of each CDR3. D genes are given only for firm matches. Only some rows state a clone size, as once, few, many or a class for expanded clones.

clone_size	d_call	v_call	j_call	cdr3_nt	cdr3_aa
NA	NA	TRBV2	TRBJ2-1	TGTGCCAGCAGTGAGTGGAATGAGCAGTTCTTC	CASSEWNEQFF
NA	NA	TRBV6-1	TRBJ2-1	TGTGCCAGCGTTGAAGGGGGTTTTAACAATGAGCAGTTCTTC	CASVEGGFNNEQFF
NA	TRBD2	TRBV5-4	TRBJ2-7	TGTGCCAGCAGCGGACGGACTAGCGGCATCGAGCAGTACTTC	CASSGRTSGIEQYF
NA	NA	TRBV27	TRBJ2-1	TGTGCCAGCTCGAATCGGGCCTCCTACAATGAGCAGTTCTTC	CASSNRASYNEQFF
NA	NA	TRBV4-1	TRBJ1-1	TGCGCCAGCAGCCAAGTTGGCGGGGGGACTGAAGCTTTCTTT	CASSQVGGGTEAFF
once	NA	TRBV27	TRBJ2-3	TGTGCCAGCAAATTGATAGAACGGGATACGCAGTATTTT	CASKLIERDTQYF
NA	NA	TRBV7-8	TRBJ1-6	TGTGCCAGCAGCTTAATCTACAGCTCCTATAATTCACCCCTCCACTTT	CASSLIYSSYNSPLHF
few	NA	TRBV9	TRBJ1-2	TGTGCCAGCAGCGCTACTCCCTATGGCTACACCTTC	CASSATPYGYTF
NA	NA	TRBV30	TRBJ2-1	TGTGCCTGGATGGCGGGACTCGCTGGAAATGAGCAGTTCTTC	CAWMAGLAGNEQFF
NA	TRBD2	TRBV28	TRBJ2-7	TGTGCCAGCAGTTTATTGACTAGCGGGGTTCCCTCCGAGCAGTACTTC	CASSLLTSGVPSEQYF
NA	NA	TRBV19	TRBJ1-1	TGTGCCAGTAGTATAGCCGTGAACACTGAAGCTTTCTTT	CASSIAVNTEAFF
NA	NA	TRBV11-2	TRBJ2-7	TGTGCCAGCAGCTCCACCTACGAGCAGTACTTC	CASSSTYEQYF
NA	NA	TRBV5-6	TRBJ2-7	TGTGCCCGAGGGGGGGCCTACGAGCAGTACTTC	CARGGAYEQYF
NA	NA	TRBV23-1	TRBJ2-5	TGCGCCAGCAGTCTTAGGAACCAAGGGACCCAGTACTTC	CASSLRNQGTQYF
once	NA	TRBV5-4	TRBJ1-1	TGTGCCAGCAGCCCCCCGAGCGGCCCTGAAGCTTTCTTT	CASSPPSGPEAFF
few	TRBD2	TRBV19	TRBJ2-7	TGTGCCAGTAGTAGGGGACTAGCGGGGGAATACGAGCAGTACTTC	CASSRGLAGEYEQYF
NA	TRBD2	TRBV4-3	TRBJ2-7	TGCGCCAGCAGCCAAGAGCCCCCCTCTAGCGGGAGAAACGAGCAGTACTTC	CASSQEPPSSGRNEQYF
NA	NA	TRBV15	TRBJ1-3	TGTGCCACCAGCGAGAGTCAATCGGGGCTGAGAAACACCATATATTTT	CATSESQSGLRNTIYF
NA	NA	TRBV9	TRBJ2-3	TGTGCCAGCAGCGTTAGCGGTAAGGCAGATACGCAGTATTTT	CASSVSGKADTQYF
once	NA	TRBV27	TRBJ2-2	TGTGCCAGCAGTTCAAACACCGGGGAGCTGTTTTTT	CASSSNTGELFF
few	NA	TRBV5-5	TRBJ1-1	TGTGCCAGCAGTTCCGTCCCGGGCACTGAAGCTTTCTTT	CASSSVPGTEAFF
NA	NA	TRBV6-5	TRBJ2-7	TGTGCCAGCAGTCGGGACTACGAGCAGTACTTC	CASSRDYEQYF
few	TRBD1	TRBV7-9	TRBJ2-2	TGTGCCAGCAGCTCGGGACAGGCCGGGGAGCTGTTTTTT	CASSSGQAGELFF
NA	TRBD1	TRBV10-1	TRBJ2-7	TGCGCCAGCAGCGAGGGGACAGGGAGGAACTACGAGCAGTACTTC	CASSEGTGRNYEQYF
NA	TRBD1	TRBV19	TRBJ1-1	TGTGCCAGTAGGTGGGGACAGGGCACTGAAGCTTTCTTT	CASRWGQGTEAFF
NA	NA	TRBV4-1	TRBJ2-3	TGCGCCAGCAGCCAAGCCTCCACAGATACGCAGTATTTT	CASSQASTDTQYF
NA	NA	TRBV27	TRBJ2-7	TGTGCCAGCAGTTTGGCCCCGACCTACGAGCAGTACTTC	CASSLAPTYEQYF
NA	TRBD2	TRBV4-3	TRBJ2-2	TGCGCCAGCAGCCAAGCGCTGGAGGGCGGGGGCGGGGAGCTGTTTTTT	CASSQALEGGGGELFF
NA	TRBD2	TRBV7-9	TRBJ2-5	TGTGCCAGCAGCTTAGGGACTAGTTCTATCGGAGAGACCCAGTACTTC	CASSLGTSSIGETQYF
NA	NA	TRBV28	TRBJ1-1	TGTGCCAGCAGTTTATTCGCAGGAGGGAACACTGAAGCTTTCTTT	CASSLFAGGNTEAFF
NA	NA	TRBV5-6	TRBJ2-7	TGTGCCAGCAGCTTCAGACAGGTCACCTACGAGCAGTACTTC	CASSFRQVTYEQYF
NA	NA	TRBV7-9	TRBJ2-2	TGTGCCCCAGGGGGGGCCGGGGAGCTGTTTTTT	CAPGGAGELFF
NA	TRBD2	TRBV12-5	TRBJ2-1	TGTGCTAGTGGTTTGGGGGAGGGCCCAGGGGAGCAGTTCTTC	CASGLGEGPGEQFF
once	NA	TRBV6-4	TRBJ1-1	TGTGCCAGCAGTGATGTTTTTGTTGGAAGAATGAACACTGAAGCTTTCTTT	CASSDVFVGRMNTEAFF
NA	NA	TRBV9	TRBJ2-3	TGTGCCAGCAGCGTAGAAACGAACACAGATACGCAGTATTTT	CASSVETNTDTQYF
NA	TRBD2	TRBV28	TRBJ2-1	TGTGCCAGCAAGGCGGGAGTGAGCTCCTACAATGAGCAGTTCTTC	CASKAGVSSYNEQFF
NA	NA	TRBV2	TRBJ2-3	TGTGCCAGCGACAGGGATACGCAGTATTTT	CASDRDTQYF
once	NA	TRBV27	TRBJ2-2	TGTGCCAGCAGTTTCGGGGGAGGGAACACCGGGGAGCTGTTTTTT	CASSFGGGNTGELFF
few	NA	TRBV28	TRBJ1-5	TGTGCCAGCACTGGTGGGGGACTCTTGAATCAGCCCCAGCATTTT	CASTGGGLLNQPQHF
NA	NA	TRBV2	TRBJ2-3	TGTGCCAGCAGTGATAGGACAGCTAGTAGCACAGATACGCAGTATTTT	CASSDRTASSTDTQYF
NA	NA	TRBV7-3	TRBJ1-1	TGTGCCAGCAGCCCCGAGGGGGGGACCTCATTAGAAGCTTTCTTT	CASSPEGGTSLEAFF
NA	NA	TRBV6-1	TRBJ2-5	TGTGCCAGCAGTGGGCAAGCCCAAGAGACCCAGTACTTC	CASSGQAQETQYF
NA	NA	TRBV7-9	TRBJ1-2	TGTGCCAGCAGCTTAGAAGACCAGAGCTACTTC	CASSLEDQSYF
NA	NA	TRBV5-6	TRBJ1-2	TGTGCCAGCAGTGCAGGGTACGGCTACACCTTC	CASSAGYGYTF
NA	NA	TRBV6-5	TRBJ2-3	TGTGCCAGCAGCCGACAGGCCGGCCCCGGGGATACGCAGTATTTT	CASSRQAGPGDTQYF
NA	NA	TRBV27	TRBJ1-5	TGTGCCAGCAGTTCCGGGACGGTAAATCAGCCCCAGCATTTT	CASSSGTVNQPQHF
few	NA	TRBV29-1	TRBJ1-1	TGCAGCGTATACTTCGTAATGAACACTGAAGCTTTCTTT	CSVYFVMNTEAFF
few	NA	TRBV2	TRBJ2-7	TGTGCCAGTGGAGGGGCAGGGGTGGGCGAGCAGTACTTC	CASGGAGVGEQYF
NA	TRBD1	TRBV6-4	TRBJ2-2	TGTGCCAGCAGAGGACAGGGAGACACCGGGGAGCTGTTTTTT	CASRGQGDTGELFF
NA	NA	TRBV19	TRBJ2-5	TGTGCCAGTAGTAAAGGAGGTGGAGAGACCCAGTACTTC	CASSKGGGETQYF
NA	TRBD2	TRBV27	TRBJ2-1	TGTGCCAGCAGTTTATCGGGACTAGCCTCCAATGAGCAGTTCTTC	CASSLSGLASNEQFF
NA	TRBD1	TRBV2	TRBJ1-1	TGTGCCAGCAGAGAGCATACAGGGGTTTCTGAAGCTTTCTTT	CASREHTGVSEAFF
NA	TRBD1	TRBV30	TRBJ1-1	TGTGCCTGGAGTGCCTTGGGACAGGAGGAAGCTTTCTTT	CAWSALGQEEAFF
NA	NA	TRBV7-3	TRBJ2-2	TGTGCCAGCAGCCGGGACACCGGGGAGCTGTTTTTT	CASSRDTGELFF
NA	NA	TRBV27	TRBJ1-2	TGTGCCAGCAGTTTAACAGCTTTGCACTATGGCTACACCTTC	CASSLTALHYGYTF